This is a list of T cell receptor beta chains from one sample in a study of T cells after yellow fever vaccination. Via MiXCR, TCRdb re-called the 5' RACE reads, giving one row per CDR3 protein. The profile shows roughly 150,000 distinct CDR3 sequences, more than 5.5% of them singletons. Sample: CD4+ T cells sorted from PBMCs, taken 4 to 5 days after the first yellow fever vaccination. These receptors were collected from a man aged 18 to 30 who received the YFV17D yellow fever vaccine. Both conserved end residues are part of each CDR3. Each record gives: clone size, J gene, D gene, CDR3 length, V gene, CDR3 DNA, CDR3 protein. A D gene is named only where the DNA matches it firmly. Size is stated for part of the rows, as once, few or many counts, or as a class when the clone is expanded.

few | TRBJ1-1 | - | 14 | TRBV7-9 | TGTGCCAGCAGCTTAGGGGCGGATAGCACTGAAGCTTTCTTT | CASSLGADSTEAFF
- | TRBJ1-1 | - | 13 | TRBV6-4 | TGTGCCAGCAGAGTGTGGGCGAACACTGAAGCTTTCTTT | CASRVWANTEAFF
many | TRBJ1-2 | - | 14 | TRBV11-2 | TGTGCCAGCAGCTTTTCTGGACGGAACTATGGCTACACCTTC | CASSFSGRNYGYTF
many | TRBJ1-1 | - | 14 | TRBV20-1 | TGCAGTGCTAGCTCCGGGGCTTCGAACACTGAAGCTTTCTTT | CSASSGASNTEAFF
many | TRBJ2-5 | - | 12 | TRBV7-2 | TGTGCCAGCAGCCCCTCGCGAGAGACCCAGTACTTC | CASSPSRETQYF
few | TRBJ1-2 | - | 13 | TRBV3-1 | TGTGCCAGCAGCCAAGCGGGGAACAGCGGGGACACCTTC | CASSQAGNSGDTF
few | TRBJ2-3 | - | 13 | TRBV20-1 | TGCAGTGCTAGAGTCGGGGCCCCAGATACGCAGTATTTT | CSARVGAPDTQYF
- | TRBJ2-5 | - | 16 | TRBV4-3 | TGCGCCAGCAGCCAAGATAGTGTCCTAGTCGGCGAGACCCAGTACTTC | CASSQDSVLVGETQYF
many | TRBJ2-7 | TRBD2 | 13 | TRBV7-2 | TGTGCCAGCAGCGCGGGGGTCTCCTACGAGCAGTACTTC | CASSAGVSYEQYF
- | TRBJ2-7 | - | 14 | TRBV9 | TGTGCCAGCAGCGTTTCCGGGTTTCCGGGCGAGCAGTACTTC | CASSVSGFPGEQYF
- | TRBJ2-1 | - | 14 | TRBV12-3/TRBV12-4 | TGTGCCAGCAGATCCCAAGGCTCCTACAATGAGCAGTTCTTC | CASRSQGSYNEQFF
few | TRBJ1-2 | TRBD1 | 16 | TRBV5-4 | TGTGCCAGCAGTCCAGCCGCGGGACAGGGGTCGGATGGCTACACCTTC | CASSPAAGQGSDGYTF
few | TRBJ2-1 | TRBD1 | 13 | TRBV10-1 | TGCGCCAGCAGTCGGGACAGCTACAATGAGCAGTTCTTC | CASSRDSYNEQFF
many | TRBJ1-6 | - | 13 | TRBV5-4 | TGTGCCAGCAGCGCTACATTTAATTCACCCCTCCACTTT | CASSATFNSPLHF